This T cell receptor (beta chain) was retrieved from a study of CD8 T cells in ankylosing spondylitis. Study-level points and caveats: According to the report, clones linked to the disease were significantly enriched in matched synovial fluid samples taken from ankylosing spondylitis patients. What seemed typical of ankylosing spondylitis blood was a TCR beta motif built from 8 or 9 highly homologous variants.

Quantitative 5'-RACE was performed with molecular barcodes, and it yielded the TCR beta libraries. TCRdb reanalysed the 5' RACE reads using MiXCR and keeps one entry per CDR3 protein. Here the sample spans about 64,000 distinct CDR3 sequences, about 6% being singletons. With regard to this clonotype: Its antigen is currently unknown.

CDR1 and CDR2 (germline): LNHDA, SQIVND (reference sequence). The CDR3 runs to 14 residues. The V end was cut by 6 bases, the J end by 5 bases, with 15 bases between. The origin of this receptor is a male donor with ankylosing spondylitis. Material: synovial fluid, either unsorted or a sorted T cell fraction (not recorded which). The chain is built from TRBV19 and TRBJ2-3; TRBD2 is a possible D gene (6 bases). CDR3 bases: TGTGCCAGTAGAAAAGGAGGGCGCGGAGATACGCAGTATTTT. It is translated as CASRKGGRGDTQYF.